What follows are 18 T cell receptor beta chains derived from one specimen sequenced in a study of CD8+CD57+ T cells in acquired aplastic anemia. An expansion of CD8+CD57+ cells by flow cytometry had been shown in patients chosen for sequencing. Genomic DNA, serving as template, underwent TCR beta VDJ and CDR3 profiling. TCRdb fed the reads into MiXCR, producing one record per CDR3 protein. The table records 190,000 or so distinct CDR3 sequences, 48% of them present only once. Sequencing was done on a sample of sorted CD4+, CD8+, or CD8+CD57+ T cells (not recorded which) from PBMCs. These TCRs come from a human donor with aplastic anemia.

Ten or more counts support this clonotype. The chain couples TRBV30 to TRBJ2-7; a possible D gene is TRBD1 (5 bases). Germline V gene lookup returns CDR1 GTSNPN and CDR2 SVGIG (reference sequence). Trimming shortened V by 4 bases and J by 6 bases, and 16 bases separated the two germline ends. There are 13 residues in the CDR3. CDR3 residues: CAWTTLGVGEQYF. For the CDR3, the DNA is TGTGCCTGGACAACGTTAGGGGTTGGCGAGCAGTACTTC. Filled out from reference TRBV30 and TRBJ2-7, the complete variable domain reads SQTIHQWPATLVQPVGSPLSLECTVEGTSNPNLYWYRQAAGRGLQLLFYSVGIGQISSEVPQNLSASRPQDRQFILSSKKLLLSDSGFYLCAWTTLGVGEQYFGPGTRLTVT.

V is TRBV10-3 and J is TRBJ1-6; 7 bases match TRBD1. The CDR3 covers 16 residues. Germline assignment: CDR1 ENHRY and CDR2 SYGVKD. V lost 5 bases, J lost 7 bases, and 11 bases stayed unmatched. The CDR3: CAISLEGGGANSPLHF. CDR3 bases: TGTGCCATCAGTTTAGAGGGAGGGGGCGCCAATTCACCCCTCCACTTT.

J is TRBJ2-7 and V is TRBV20-1; D not certain. V dropped 7 bases and J dropped 9 bases, with 19 bases sitting between them. The CDR3 spans 12 residues. The germline CDR1 and CDR2 sequences are DFQATT and SNEGSKA (reference sequence). CDR3 amino acids: CSVLGFPDGQYF. CDR3 in DNA: TGCAGTGTTCTTGGGTTCCCAGACGGGCAGTACTTC.

The chain links TRBV24-1 to TRBJ2-3; 7 bases are a match to TRBD1. The trim removed 3 bases at V and 2 bases at J, leaving 10 bases unmatched. This CDR3 contains 17 residues. Germline-derived CDR1 and CDR2 are KGHDR and SFDVKD. The CDR3 sequence: CATSDPWTGRFTDTQYF. CDR3 in DNA: TGTGCCACCAGTGATCCGTGGACAGGACGGTTCACAGATACGCAGTATTTT.

The chain uses TRBV29-1 and TRBJ2-7; D call uncertain. Germline CDR1 reads SQVTM; CDR2 reads ANQGSEA. This CDR3 has 12 amino acids. Trimming shortened V by 8 bases and J by 5 bases, and 16 bases separated the two germline ends. As DNA, the CDR3 is TGCAGCTCATTCGGTCCGGCGAACGAGCAGTACTTC. Translating gives CSSFGPANEQYF.

This rearrangement joins TRBV20-1 to TRBJ1-5, with TRBD1 matching over 10 bases. CDR3 size: 16 residues. Germline V CDR1 and CDR2: DFQATT, SNEGSKA (reference sequence). CDR3 sequence reads: CSVLSGDRGLNQPQHF. For the CDR3, the DNA is TGCAGCGTTCTCTCAGGGGACAGGGGCCTTAATCAGCCCCAGCATTTT.

Of note for this clonotype: At one end, the junction sequence differs from germline, possibly due to a read error. The chain links TRBV5-1 to TRBJ1-5, with D perhaps matching TRBD1 (5 bases). Germline V gene data show CDR1 as SGHRS and CDR2 as YFSETQ. The CDR3 is 16 amino acids. CDR3 in DNA: TGCGCCAGCAGCTTGGATGCGGGGGTGATCAATGAGCCCCAGCATTTT. Residues: CASSLDAGVINEPQHF.

The sample holds a few counts of this clonotype. This chain joins TRBV7-8 and TRBJ1-2, with D perhaps TRBD1 (6 bases). Germline values: CDR1 SGHVS, CDR2 FQNEAQ. V lost 1 base, J lost 6 bases, and 12 bases lay in between. This CDR3 region has 14 residues. The CDR3 DNA reads TGTGCCAGCAGCTTAGGGAGGGGGGAAGATGGCTACACCTTC. Its translation is CASSLGRGEDGYTF.

The V and J genes are TRBV5-6 and TRBJ2-7; 10 nucleotides line up with TRBD1. CDR1 SGHDT and CDR2 YYEEEE come from the germline V gene. CDR3 size: 14 residues. V shed 4 bases and J 4 bases; nucleotides not matched to a gene: 5. The CDR3, as DNA: TGTGCCAGCAGCCACCGGGACAGGGGTTACGAGCAGTACTTC. Protein sequence: CASSHRDRGYEQYF.

This clonotype was seen repeatedly, ten times or more. In DNA form, the CDR3 reads TGCGCCAGCAGCTCCGGGACAGGGAATGAAAAACTGTTTTTT. Amino acid sequence: CASSSGTGNEKLFF. J is TRBJ1-4 and V is TRBV5-1; 9 bases are shared with TRBD1. This CDR3 has 14 amino acids. V dropped 3 bases and J dropped 5; count of bases not matched to a gene: 2. Per germline, CDR1 SGHRS and CDR2 YFSETQ.

This clonotype came up a few times. This sequence joins TRBV9 and TRBJ2-7, with TRBD2 matching over 12 bases. V lost 4 bases and J lost 4; bases outside the gene matches: 3. In germline, CDR1 is SGDLS, CDR2 YYNGEE. This CDR3 spans 14 amino acids. CDR3 residues: CASSTGLAGYEQYF. The CDR3 DNA reads as TGTGCCAGCAGCACCGGACTAGCGGGGTACGAGCAGTACTTC.

DNA for the CDR3: TGCAGTGCCGCCAGCACCGAAAGGGGGCCCTATAATTCACCCCTCCACTTT. It is translated as CSAASTERGPYNSPLHF. This chain connects TRBV20-1 to TRBJ1-6, with 7 bases lining up with TRBD1. The V segment lost 6 bases and the J segment 2 bases; nucleotides outside the gene matches: 13. Germline CDR1 and CDR2: DFQATT and SNEGSKA (reference sequence). CDR3 length equals 17 residues.

In regard to this clonotype: A much larger clone is a single base away; this may be a read error. V is TRBV5-6 and J is TRBJ2-2; either TRBD1 or TRBD2 may fit D (5 bases each). Trimming left V 4 bases short and J 3 bases short, with 13 bases between. The germline V gene encodes CDR1 SGHDT and CDR2 YYEEEE. The CDR3 covers 15 residues. CDR3 nucleotides: TGTGCCAGCAGCCGAGGGACGGTGGACACCGGGGAGCTGTTTTTT. This codes for CASSRGTVDTGELFF.

This clonotype was seen a few times. The chain combines TRBV27 with TRBJ2-7; a possible D gene is TRBD1 (5 bases). The CDR3 extends over 14 amino acids. Germline assignment: CDR1 MNHEY and CDR2 SMNVEV (reference sequence). The CDR3: CEPKGARSSYEQYF. CDR3 DNA sequence: TGTGAGCCGAAAGGGGCGAGGAGCTCCTACGAGCAGTACTTC.

The rearrangement uses TRBV2 and TRBJ1-5; 7 nucleotides align to TRBD1. Germline values: CDR1 SNHLY, CDR2 FYNNEI. With 2 bases clipped from V and 6 bases from J, the junction kept 7 bases outside the gene matches. The CDR3 is 15 residues long. The CDR3 DNA reads TGTGCCAGCAGTGAACGACAGGGTCTGAGTCAGCCCCAGCATTTT. This encodes CASSERQGLSQPQHF.

This clonotype was counted between two and nine times. This could be a read error, since a much larger clone is one nucleotide away. The chain employs TRBV19 and TRBJ1-5; D unclear. Germline-derived CDR1 and CDR2 are LNHDA and SQIVND (reference sequence). V dropped 9 bases and J dropped 0 bases, with 12 bases sitting between them. This CDR3 is 14 amino acids long. CDR3 nucleotide sequence: TGTGCCAGCAGCCCTGACAATAGCAATCAGCCCCAGCATTTT. The encoded protein is CASSPDNSNQPQHF.

This clonotype was detected only a few times. Given a much more abundant clone one base away, this may be a read error. V and J are TRBV7-7 and TRBJ2-2, with D maybe TRBD1 (6 bases). The V gene's germline CDR1 is SSHAT and CDR2 FNYEAQ (reference sequence). The CDR3 covers 16 residues. The V end lost 3 bases, the J end lost 3 bases, and 14 bases lay between the germline ends. CDR3 bases: TGTGCCAGCAGCTTTAGCTGGGGGCTCGACACCGGGGAGCTGTTTTTT. Amino acid sequence: CASSFSWGLDTGELFF.

This clonotype was seen a few times. CDR3 protein: CASSRDAFTEAFF. For the CDR3, the DNA is TGCGCCAGCAGCCGGGACGCCTTCACTGAAGCTTTCTTT. The chain employs TRBV10-1 and TRBJ1-1, with D possibly matching TRBD1 (5 bases). Germline V gene sequence: CDR1 WNHNN, CDR2 SYGVQD (reference sequence). V was cut by 6 bases and J by 4 bases, with 12 bases left in between. There are 13 residues in the CDR3.